One and the same sample provided the 2 T cell receptor beta chains below, sequenced in a study of blood T cell repertoires in COVID-19. Here immunoSEQ multiplex PCR was the method, and the copy in TCRdb shows in-frame clones only, minus some. The sample holds tens of thousands of clones, approximately 80% seen once. Sequenced sample: peripheral blood. These receptors all come from a woman aged 65 to 85 with acute or convalescent COVID-19.

Here the CDR3 DNA reads TGTGCCAGCAGGCCAGGGCGGAATCAGCCCCAGCATTTT. Translated, it gives CASRPGRNQPQHF. The chain combines TRBV6-5 with TRBJ1-5; D possibly corresponds to TRBD1 (5 bases). The V and J ends lost 6 bases and 4 bases respectively, with 10 bases between them. CDR1 MNHEY and CDR2 SVGAGI come from the germline V gene. The CDR3 loop spans 13 amino acids.

Only a few counts were recorded for this clone. This rearrangement joins TRBV5-4 to TRBJ2-1; 7 bases are shared with TRBD1. Trimming at V came to 3 bases and at J to 8 bases, leaving 14 bases not matched to a gene. This CDR3 region has 16 residues. CDR1 SGHNT and CDR2 YYREEE come from the germline V gene (reference sequence). The CDR3 region has the DNA TGTGCCAGCAGCTCCAAGGCTCAGGGGGAACTCGATGAGCAGTTCTTC. Amino acids: CASSSKAQGELDEQFF.